This is a list of T cell receptor beta chains from one sample in a study of OX40 agonist ivuxolimab in advanced cancers. Sequencing used immunoSEQ multiplex PCR; TCRdb keeps in-frame clones, though not all of them. The data hold nearly 60,000 clones, with over 75% observed a single time. Source: CD4+ or CD8+ T cells sorted from blood, taken in a trial of the OX40 agonist ivuxolimab. The origin of the receptors is an adult with an advanced solid tumor such as melanoma, head and neck, liver or kidney cancer. CDR3s include the opening cysteine and the closing phenylalanine or tryptophan. Each record gives: clone size, V gene, D gene, J gene, CDR3 length, CDR3 protein, CDR3 DNA. The D gene is left open where the match is weak. For some rows the clone size is stated as once, few or many, or as a class when expanded; others skip it.

size: NA; V: TRBV15; D: NA; J: TRBJ2-5; length: 16; CDR3: CATSRDSTRGQGEQYF; DNA: TGTGCCACCAGCAGAGATTCTACGCGGGGGCAGGGGGAGCAGTACTTC
size: once; V: TRBV5-8; D: NA; J: TRBJ2-2; length: 17; CDR3: CASSLMGSSVNTGELFF; DNA: TGTGCCAGCAGCTTGATGGGGTCTAGCGTGAACACCGGGGAGCTGTTTTTT
size: NA; V: TRBV11-3; D: NA; J: TRBJ2-3; length: 13; CDR3: CASSLLGLDTQYF; DNA: TGTGCCAGCAGCTTATTAGGGTTAGATACGCAGTATTTT
size: NA; V: TRBV6-1; D: NA; J: TRBJ1-2; length: 16; CDR3: CASSESGGARLYGYTF; DNA: TGTGCCAGCAGTGAAAGCGGGGGGGCAAGACTCTATGGCTACACCTTC
size: NA; V: TRBV5-6; D: NA; J: TRBJ1-6; length: 16; CDR3: CASSAIQGRNNSPLHF; DNA: TGTGCCAGCAGCGCGATACAGGGTCGAAATAATTCACCCCTCCACTTT
size: NA; V: TRBV9; D: NA; J: TRBJ1-1; length: 13; CDR3: CASSSPGNTEAFF; DNA: TGTGCCAGCAGCTCACCCGGGAACACTGAAGCTTTCTTT
size: NA; V: TRBV7-6; D: NA; J: TRBJ2-5; length: 16; CDR3: CASSKQPTGLGETQYF; DNA: TGTGCCAGCAGCAAACAACCTACAGGGTTAGGAGAGACCCAGTACTTC
size: once; V: TRBV2; D: TRBD1; J: TRBJ1-4; length: 15; CDR3: CASSEAGQGGEKLFF; DNA: TGTGCCAGCAGTGAAGCGGGACAGGGAGGAGAAAAACTGTTTTTT
size: few; V: TRBV12-5; D: TRBD1; J: TRBJ1-5; length: 15; CDR3: CASGLGTGNNQPQHF; DNA: TGTGCTAGTGGTTTGGGGACAGGGAACAATCAGCCCCAGCATTTT
size: NA; V: TRBV5-4; D: NA; J: TRBJ1-6; length: 15; CDR3: CASNLRSGDNSPLHF; DNA: TGTGCCAGCAACCTCCGGTCAGGAGACAATTCACCCCTCCACTTT
size: NA; V: TRBV19; D: NA; J: TRBJ2-2; length: 15; CDR3: CASSIGSRGTGELFF; DNA: TGTGCCAGTAGTATAGGAAGCCGGGGCACCGGGGAGCTGTTTTTT
size: NA; V: TRBV10-1; D: NA; J: TRBJ1-6; length: 14; CDR3: CASSELRGNSPLHF; DNA: TGCGCCAGCAGTGAACTCAGGGGAAATTCACCCCTCCACTTT
size: NA; V: TRBV6-1; D: NA; J: TRBJ1-3; length: 15; CDR3: CASSDSRRQGYTIYF; DNA: TGTGCCAGCAGTGACTCCCGCCGTCAGGGGTACACCATATATTTT
size: NA; V: TRBV18; D: NA; J: TRBJ1-1; length: 13; CDR3: CASSPLRDTEAFF; DNA: TGTGCCAGCTCACCATTACGGGACACTGAAGCTTTCTTT
size: NA; V: TRBV7-2; D: TRBD2; J: TRBJ2-5; length: 15; CDR3: CASSLGLAGGETQYF; DNA: TGTGCCAGCAGCTTAGGACTAGCGGGGGGAGAGACCCAGTACTTC
size: NA; V: TRBV7-2; D: NA; J: TRBJ1-2; length: 13; CDR3: CASSPQGRGGYTF; DNA: TGTGCCAGCAGTCCCCAGGGCCGGGGTGGCTACACCTTC
size: NA; V: TRBV6-5; D: NA; J: TRBJ1-6; length: 15; CDR3: CASTRRSIYNSPLHF; DNA: TGTGCCAGCACTCGTCGATCCATCTATAATTCACCCCTCCACTTT
size: NA; V: TRBV9; D: NA; J: TRBJ2-3; length: 16; CDR3: CASSVPKRGPGDTQYF; DNA: TGTGCCAGCAGCGTCCCCAAGAGGGGCCCAGGGGATACGCAGTATTTT